Listed below are T cell receptor beta chains from one sample, sequenced in a study of blood T cells in healthy people across ages. TCRdb re-derived calls from the 5' RACE reads in MiXCR, one entry per CDR3 protein. Among under 1 million distinct CDR3 sequences listed, around 43% were seen once. The sample was blood. These receptors all come from a man aged 55 to 70 in good health. Each CDR3 is given with its conserved first and last residue. The D gene is left open where the match is weak. Clone size is not always given. Where it is, it says once, few, many or a class for expanded clones.

TGTGCCAGCAGCCCAGGCGGGGGACTAGGCTATGGCTACACCTTC | CASSPGGGLGYGYTF | - | - | TRBJ1-2 | TRBV14
TGTGCCATCAGTGGATCAGGGACAGGGGCAACAGATACGCAGTATTTT | CAISGSGTGATDTQYF | TRBD1 | few | TRBJ2-3 | TRBV10-3
TGTGCCAGCAGTGATCAGGCTAGCTCCTACAATGAGCAGTTCTTC | CASSDQASSYNEQFF | - | few | TRBJ2-1 | TRBV6-1
TGCAGTGCTATAAGCGGGGGGGCAAATGAGCAGTTCTTC | CSAISGGANEQFF | TRBD2 | few | TRBJ2-1 | TRBV20-1
TGTGCCAGTGAGGGGGGGGTCGATGAGCAGTTCTTC | CASEGGVDEQFF | - | - | TRBJ2-1 | TRBV6-6
TGTGCCAGCAGCTTAGGAGGGGCCGATCAGCCCCAGCATTTT | CASSLGGADQPQHF | - | - | TRBJ1-5 | TRBV7-6
TGTGCCAGCAGTTTAGGACAGGGGAACACTGAAGTTTTCTTT | CASSLGQGNTEVFF | TRBD1 | - | TRBJ1-1 | TRBV28
TGCAGTGCTAGAGCACCCCAGACACACTACGAGCAGTACTTC | CSARAPQTHYEQYF | - | - | TRBJ2-7 | TRBV20-1
TGTGCCTCCACTGCCGGGACCGGAACTGAGCAGTTCTTC | CASTAGTGTEQFF | - | - | TRBJ2-1 | TRBV10-3
TGTACCAGCAGCTTAGCATCAGTATGGGGACAGGGACGGGAGCAGTTCTTC | CTSSLASVWGQGREQFF | TRBD1 | - | TRBJ2-1 | TRBV7-8
TGCGCCAGCGGTACAGGGGGCGCGAGATCCTATGGCTACACCTTC | CASGTGGARSYGYTF | TRBD1 | - | TRBJ1-2 | TRBV5-1
TGTGCCAGCGCGGTGCCAGGGGTTAACTATGGCTACACCTTC | CASAVPGVNYGYTF | - | once | TRBJ1-2 | TRBV7-8
TGTGCCAGCAGCCCGGACCGGTTGAACTATGGCTCCACCTTC | CASSPDRLNYGSTF | - | - | TRBJ1-2 | TRBV14
TGTGCCAGCAGCCTCTTGGGGCGGGGGTCAGATACGCAGTATTTT | CASSLLGRGSDTQYF | TRBD2 | few | TRBJ2-3 | TRBV7-3
TGTGCCACCAGCAGAGATAGTAGGGTTCGCAATTCACCCCCCCACTTT | CATSRDSRVRNSPPHF | - | - | TRBJ1-6 | TRBV15
TGTGCCAGCGGCCAACAGGGGGCAAGGTACGAGCAGTACTTC | CASGQQGARYEQYF | TRBD1 | - | TRBJ2-7 | TRBV12-3/TRBV12-4
TGTGCCAGCAGAGTAGCCGGTGAGCAGTTCTTC | CASRVAGEQFF | - | - | TRBJ2-1 | TRBV7-9